The 10 T cell receptor beta chains listed next were all sequenced from one sample in a study of blood T cell repertoires in COVID-19. Data came from immunoSEQ multiplex PCR; TCRdb stores just in-frame clones and leaves some out. The data show a few hundred thousand clones, 65% to 90% seen once. The sample comprised PBMCs or T cells enriched from blood (not recorded which). These receptors came from a man in his forties who had recovered from COVID-19.

A single count supports this clone. The chain joins TRBV7-2 to TRBJ2-5; D is perhaps TRBD2 (5 bases). The CDR3 has 12 amino acids. The V and J ends lost 3 bases and 9 bases respectively, with 11 bases between them. CDR1 and CDR2 (germline): SGHTA, FQGNSA. For the CDR3, the DNA is TGTGCCAGCAGCTTGCCATTTAGCGCCCAGTACTTC. This gives the protein CASSLPFSAQYF.

The V gene is TRBV5-4, the J gene TRBJ1-6; 7 nucleotides align to TRBD1. The CDR3 loop spans 15 amino acids. The ends lost 0 bases at V and 8 bases at J; junction bases unmatched: 5. In germline, CDR1 is SGHNT, CDR2 YYREEE (reference sequence). The CDR3, as DNA: TGTGCCAGCAGCTTGGGGACAGGCGGGGATTCACCCCTCCACTTT. Encoded protein: CASSLGTGGDSPLHF.

V usage is TRBV2 and J usage is TRBJ1-2; D is possibly TRBD1 (5 bases). The CDR3 length is 14 residues. The ends were cut back, 6 bases at V and 14 bases at J, with 25 bases in the middle. Germline assignment: CDR1 SNHLY and CDR2 FYNNEI. CDR3 sequence: CASSPGTIPSARTF. In DNA form, the CDR3 reads TGTGCCAGCAGCCCAGGGACTATTCCGTCCGCTAGGACCTTC.

The gene calls are TRBV11-2 and TRBJ2-3, with 9 positions matching TRBD1. Germline V CDR1 and CDR2: SGHAT, FQNNGV. The V segment lost 3 bases and the J segment 3 bases; nucleotides outside the gene matches: 4. This CDR3 contains 15 residues. DNA of the CDR3: TGTGCCAGCAGCTTTTTACAGGGGGCAACAGATACGCAGTATTTT. Protein product: CASSFLQGATDTQYF.

This rearrangement joins TRBV4-1 to TRBJ1-4, with D perhaps TRBD1 (6 bases). Between the trimmed V and J ends, which lost 4 bases and 7 bases, there was a span of 19 bases. The CDR3 covers 16 residues. CDR1 is MGHRA and CDR2 is YSYEKL in the germline V gene. As DNA, the CDR3 is TGCGCCAGCAGCCCGTTTCGACAGGACTTCAGTGAAAAACTGTTTTTT. This encodes CASSPFRQDFSEKLFF.

The chain employs TRBV28 and TRBJ1-1, with 10 bases fitting TRBD1. CDR1 is MDHEN, CDR2 SYDVKM, per germline. V shed 6 bases, J shed 3 bases, and the junction held 10 bases outside the gene matches. The CDR3 spans 16 residues. CDR3 nucleotides: TGTGCCAGCAGCTCCGGGACAGGGGAAAGGCACACTGAAGCTTTCTTT. It yields the protein CASSSGTGERHTEAFF. Drawing the rest from reference TRBV28 and TRBJ1-1, the complete variable domain is DVKVTQSSRYLVKRTGEKVFLECVQDMDHENMFWYRQDPGLGLRLIYFSYDVKMKEKGDIPEGYSVSREKKERFSLILESASTNQTSMYLCASSSGTGERHTEAFFGQGTRLTVV.

This clone was observed once. The genes are TRBV7-3 and TRBJ2-1; D is unresolved. In germline, CDR1 is SGHTA, CDR2 FQGTGA. Trimming removed 1 base at V and 9 bases at J, with 7 bases between. This CDR3 is 12 amino acids long. This chain's CDR3 is CASSLISGEQFF. The CDR3 DNA sequence: TGTGCCAGCAGCTTAATTTCCGGTGAGCAGTTCTTC.

The rearrangement links TRBV19 to TRBJ2-5; D possibly corresponds to TRBD2 (6 bases). V gave up 9 bases and J gave up 3 bases, with 14 bases separating them. The CDR3 consists of 13 residues. Germline CDR1 and CDR2: LNHDA and SQIVND (reference sequence). The CDR3 protein is CASPPGGKETQYF. The DNA of the CDR3 is TGTGCCAGCCCACCCGGGGGTAAAGAGACCCAGTACTTC.

J is TRBJ1-2 and V is TRBV14; no clear D. The CDR3 is 17 amino acids. Deletions cut 0 bases from V and 0 bases from J, with 14 bases between. The V gene's germline CDR1 is SGHDN and CDR2 FVKESK. The CDR3: CASSQDFFFRTNYGYTF. CDR3 nucleotides: TGTGCCAGCAGCCAAGATTTTTTCTTCAGGACTAACTATGGCTACACCTTC.

V usage is TRBV12-3 or TRBV12-4 and J usage is TRBJ2-3, with D possibly matching TRBD1 (6 bases). This CDR3 spans 13 amino acids. V gave up 3 bases and J gave up 4 bases, with 8 bases separating them. CDR3 sequence: CASSFSGADTQYF. The CDR3 DNA reads as TGTGCCAGCAGTTTTTCAGGGGCAGATACGCAGTATTTT.